This T cell receptor beta chain derives from a study of T-cell reconstitution after alpha-beta-depleted transplantation in children. This clonotype was recorded a few times. Its target is unknown. The germline V gene encodes CDR1 SGHRS and CDR2 YFSETQ. The CDR3 is 19 residues long. V lost 3 bases, J lost 0 bases, and 14 bases stayed unmatched. The TCRbeta library incorporated unique molecular identifiers. A single record per CDR3 protein comes from TCRdb applying MiXCR to the PCR reads. The sample records some 840,000 distinct CDR3 sequences, 16% being singletons. Study-level findings and limits: Reportedly, roughly two months post-transplant, alpha-beta T cells arose from several hundred expanded graft clones.

This TCR was recovered from a male patient aged 10 to 17 who had a stem cell transplant for acute lymphoblastic leukemia, so the T cells may come from the graft donor. The chain combines TRBV5-1 with TRBJ2-1; 8 bases fit TRBD2. Here the sequenced sample was PBMCs, mostly from graft donor cells, taken 360 days after TCRalphabeta/CD19-depleted stem cell transplant. CDR3 nucleotide sequence: TGCGCCAGCAGCTCCCGACTAGCGTCCCACCTAGGCTCCTACAATGAGCAGTTCTTC. This gives the protein CASSSRLASHLGSYNEQFF.